This TCR beta chain is from a study of ipilimumab plus nivolumab after autologous stem cell transplantation. Profiled with immunoSEQ multiplex PCR; TCRdb holds only in-frame clones, not every one. The table has approximately 15,000 clones, more than 65% seen once. Germline CDR1 reads SGHTA; CDR2 reads FQGTGA. V dropped 5 bases and J dropped 5 bases, with 15 bases sitting between them. The CDR3 consists of 14 residues. Sequencing was performed on PBMCs, taken in a trial of ipilimumab plus nivolumab as post-transplant consolidation. The chain is built from TRBV7-3 and TRBJ2-5, with D maybe TRBD2 (7 bases). This sequence was found in a male donor with diffuse large B-cell lymphoma. CDR3 DNA: TGTGCCAGCAGCCCTGGGGGGGCCACTGAGACCCAGTACTTC. It specifies CASSPGGATETQYF.